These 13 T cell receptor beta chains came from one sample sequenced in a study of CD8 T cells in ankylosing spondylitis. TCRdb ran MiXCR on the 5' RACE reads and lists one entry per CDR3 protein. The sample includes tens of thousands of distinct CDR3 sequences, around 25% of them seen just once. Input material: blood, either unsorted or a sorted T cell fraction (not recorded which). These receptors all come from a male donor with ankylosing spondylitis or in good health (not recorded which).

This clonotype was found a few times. In DNA, the CDR3 is TGTGCCAGCAGCCAAAACAGGGGGAACGGCTACACCTTC. Protein sequence: CASSQNRGNGYTF. This rearrangement joins TRBV3-1 to TRBJ1-2, with 8 bases fitting TRBD1. Germline V gene data show CDR1 as LGHDT and CDR2 as YNNKEL (reference sequence). This CDR3 has 13 residues. J gave up 8 bases and V 2 bases, and 4 bases lay outside the gene matches.

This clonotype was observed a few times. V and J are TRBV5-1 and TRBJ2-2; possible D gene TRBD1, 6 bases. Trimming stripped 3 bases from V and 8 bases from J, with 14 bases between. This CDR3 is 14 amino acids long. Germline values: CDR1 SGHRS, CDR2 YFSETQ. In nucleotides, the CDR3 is TGCGCCAGCAGCTCCGGACAGTTTGTTGGGGAGCTGTTTTTT. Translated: CASSSGQFVGELFF.

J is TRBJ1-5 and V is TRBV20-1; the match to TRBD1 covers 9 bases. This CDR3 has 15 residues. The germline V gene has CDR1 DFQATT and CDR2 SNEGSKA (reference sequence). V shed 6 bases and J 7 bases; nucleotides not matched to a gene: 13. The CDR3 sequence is CSAERTGVDGQPQHF. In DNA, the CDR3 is TGCAGTGCGGAAAGGACAGGGGTTGATGGGCAGCCCCAGCATTTT.

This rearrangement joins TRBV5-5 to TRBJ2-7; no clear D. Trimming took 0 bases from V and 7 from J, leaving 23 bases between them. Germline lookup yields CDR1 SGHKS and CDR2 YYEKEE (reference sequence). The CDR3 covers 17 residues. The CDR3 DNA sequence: TGTGCCAGCAGCTTGGTGGTCATCCATGGGCAGGTCGGGGAGCAGTACGTC. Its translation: CASSLVVIHGQVGEQYV.

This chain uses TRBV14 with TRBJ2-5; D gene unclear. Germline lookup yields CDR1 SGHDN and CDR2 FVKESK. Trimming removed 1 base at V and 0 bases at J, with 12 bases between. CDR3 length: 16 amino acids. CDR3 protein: CASSQVGSPYQETQYF. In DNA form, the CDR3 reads TGTGCCAGCAGCCAAGTTGGGTCTCCGTACCAAGAGACCCAGTACTTC.

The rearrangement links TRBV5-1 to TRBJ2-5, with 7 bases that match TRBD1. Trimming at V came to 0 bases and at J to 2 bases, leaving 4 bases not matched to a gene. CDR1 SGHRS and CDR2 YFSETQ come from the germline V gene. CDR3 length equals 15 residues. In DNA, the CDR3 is TGCGCCAGCAGCTTGGAGGGACAGAGACAAGAGACCCAGTACTTC. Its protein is CASSLEGQRQETQYF.

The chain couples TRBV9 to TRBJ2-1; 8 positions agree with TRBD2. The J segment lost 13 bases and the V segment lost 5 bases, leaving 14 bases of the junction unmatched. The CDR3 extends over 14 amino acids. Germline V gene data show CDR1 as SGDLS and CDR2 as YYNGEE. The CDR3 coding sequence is TGTGCCAGCAGTGGGATCGGGGGGGCGCCAAGTCAGTTCTTC. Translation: CASSGIGGAPSQFF.

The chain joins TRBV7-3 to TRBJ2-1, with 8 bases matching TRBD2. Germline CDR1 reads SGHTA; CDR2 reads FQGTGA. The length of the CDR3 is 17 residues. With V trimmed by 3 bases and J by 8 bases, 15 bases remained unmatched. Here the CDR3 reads CASSFLPSAGVRHEQFF. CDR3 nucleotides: TGTGCCAGCAGCTTCCTCCCCTCAGCGGGAGTAAGGCATGAGCAGTTCTTC.

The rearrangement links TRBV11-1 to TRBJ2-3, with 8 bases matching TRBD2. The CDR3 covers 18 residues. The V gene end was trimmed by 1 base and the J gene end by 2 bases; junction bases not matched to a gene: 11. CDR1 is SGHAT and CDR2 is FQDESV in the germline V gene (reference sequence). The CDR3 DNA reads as TGTGCCAGCAGCTTAGAAGAGAGACTAGCGACTTACACAGATACGCAGTATTTT. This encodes CASSLEERLATYTDTQYF. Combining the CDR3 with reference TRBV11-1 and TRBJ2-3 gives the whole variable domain EAEVAQSPRYKITEKSQAVAFWCDPISGHATLYWYRQILGQGPELLVQFQDESVVDDSQLPKDRFSAERLKGVDSTLKIQPAELGDSAMYLCASSLEERLATYTDTQYFGPGTRLTVL.

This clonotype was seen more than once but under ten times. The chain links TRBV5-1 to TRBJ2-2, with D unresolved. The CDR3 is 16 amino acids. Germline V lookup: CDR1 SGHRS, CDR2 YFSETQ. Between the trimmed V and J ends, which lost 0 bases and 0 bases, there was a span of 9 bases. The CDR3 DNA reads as TGCGCCAGCAGCTTGGTCAGGCTCACGAACACCGGGGAGCTGTTTTTT. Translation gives CASSLVRLTNTGELFF.

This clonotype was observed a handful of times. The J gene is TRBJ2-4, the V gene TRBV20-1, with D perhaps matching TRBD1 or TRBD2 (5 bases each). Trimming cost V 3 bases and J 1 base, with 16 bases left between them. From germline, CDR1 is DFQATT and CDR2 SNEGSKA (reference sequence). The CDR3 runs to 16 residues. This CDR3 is CSARMSRAGAKNIQYF. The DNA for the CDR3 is TGCAGTGCTAGGATGAGCAGGGCGGGCGCCAAAAACATTCAGTACTTC.

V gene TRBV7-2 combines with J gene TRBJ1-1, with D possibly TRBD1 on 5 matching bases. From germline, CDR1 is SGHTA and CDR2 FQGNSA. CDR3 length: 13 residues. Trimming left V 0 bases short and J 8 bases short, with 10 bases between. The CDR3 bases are TGTGCCAGCAGCTTAGCGAGGGACGGCGAAGCTTTCTTT. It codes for CASSLARDGEAFF. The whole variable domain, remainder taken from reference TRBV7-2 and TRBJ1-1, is GAGVSQSPSNKVTEKGKDVELRCDPISGHTALYWYRQSLGQGLEFLIYFQGNSAPDKSGLPSDRFSAERTGGSVSTLTIQRTQQEDSAVYLCASSLARDGEAFFGQGTRLTVV.

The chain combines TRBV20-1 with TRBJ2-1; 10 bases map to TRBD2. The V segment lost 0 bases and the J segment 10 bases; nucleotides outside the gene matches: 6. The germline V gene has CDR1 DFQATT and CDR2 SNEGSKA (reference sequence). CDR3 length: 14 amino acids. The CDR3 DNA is TGCAGTGCTAGAGAGTATCAGCGGGAGGGCGAGCAGTTCTTC. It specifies CSAREYQREGEQFF.